Presented here are 23 T cell receptor beta chains from one specimen sequenced in a study of T cell responses to AZD1222 COVID-19 vaccine. Sequencing used immunoSEQ multiplex PCR; TCRdb keeps in-frame clones, though not all of them. Of 100,000 to 150,000 clones listed, about 90% are singletons. The sequencing here drew on peripheral blood, taken 28 days after the second AZD1222 dose. Source of these receptors: an adult who received the AZD1222 COVID-19 vaccine.

The chain links TRBV7-8 to TRBJ1-2; unclear D gene. CDR3 length equals 18 residues. In germline, CDR1 is SGHVS, CDR2 FQNEAQ. Deletions cut 5 bases from V and 8 bases from J, with 30 bases between. CDR3 sequence: CASSPGHGGVKLSGGYTF. In nucleotides, the CDR3 is TGTGCCAGCAGCCCCGGGCATGGTGGGGTGAAACTTTCTGGCGGCTACACCTTC.

The chain employs TRBV12-3 or TRBV12-4 and TRBJ1-2; D not resolved. The CDR3 contains 13 residues. The V end was cut by 3 bases, the J end by 7 bases, with 12 bases between. CDR3 nucleotide sequence: TGTGCCAGCAGTTTTGCCGGAGCTGGTGGCTACACCTTC. Its protein product is CASSFAGAGGYTF.

This clone was observed a handful of times. This chain uses TRBV7-2 with TRBJ1-6, with D unresolved. From germline, CDR1 is SGHTA and CDR2 FQGNSA. The CDR3 totals 14 residues. V was trimmed by 2 bases and J by 3 bases, leaving 5 bases between them. In nucleotides, the CDR3 is TGTGCCAGCAGCTTACTGAGCTATAATTCACCCCTCCACTTT. This sequence encodes CASSLLSYNSPLHF.

The chain recombines TRBV13 with TRBJ2-2, with D unresolved. The CDR3 contains 11 residues. The germline V gene has CDR1 PRHDT and CDR2 FYEKMQ (reference sequence). Trimming left V 6 bases short and J 5 bases short, with 4 bases between. CDR3 DNA sequence: TGTGCCAGCAGTCGAACCGGGGAGCTGTTTTTT. It encodes CASSRTGELFF.

The rearrangement links TRBV27 to TRBJ1-1; D may be TRBD1 (6 bases). Trimming removed 8 bases from V and 6 bases from J, with 16 bases in between. Germline V gene lookup returns CDR1 MNHEY and CDR2 SMNVEV (reference sequence). The CDR3 contains 13 residues. CDR3 loop: CASARGGWAEAFF. Written as DNA, the CDR3 is TGTGCCAGCGCCAGGGGAGGGTGGGCTGAAGCTTTCTTT.

This chain links TRBV7-2 with TRBJ1-2; 7 bases are shared with TRBD1. V was clipped by 4 bases and J by 4 bases; unmatched bases: 6. The CDR3 sequence is 14 residues long. The germline V gene has CDR1 SGHTA and CDR2 FQGNSA. CDR3 nucleotide sequence: TGTGCCAGCAGCTCTGGACAGGACACCTATGGCTACACCTTC. Protein sequence: CASSSGQDTYGYTF.

The chain joins TRBV6-1 to TRBJ2-2, with 7 positions matching TRBD2. The J segment lost 6 bases and the V segment lost 2 bases, leaving 6 bases of the junction unmatched. Germline CDR1 and CDR2: MNHNS and SASEGT. CDR3 length: 15 amino acids. The CDR3 protein is CASSETAGVAGELFF. The DNA for the CDR3 is TGTGCCAGCAGTGAAACGGCGGGAGTTGCCGGGGAGCTGTTTTTT.

This chain links TRBV5-4 with TRBJ2-7, with TRBD1 identical over 10 bases. Looked up from germline, CDR1 is SGHNT and CDR2 is YYREEE (reference sequence). V was pared by 4 bases and J by 4 bases, with 8 bases of the junction left unmatched. This CDR3 region has 15 residues. The CDR3 DNA reads TGTGCCAGCAGCATGCCGGACAGGGGGATATACGAGCAGTACTTC. It translates to CASSMPDRGIYEQYF.

In its sample, this clone was seen a few times. The chain couples TRBV27 to TRBJ1-6; TRBD1 agrees at 8 bases. Looked up from germline, CDR1 is MNHEY and CDR2 is SMNVEV (reference sequence). J gave up 7 bases and V 7 bases, and 6 bases lay outside the gene matches. The CDR3 has 14 residues. The CDR3 sequence is CASTSRGLNSPLHF. CDR3 DNA: TGTGCCAGCACCTCCAGGGGGCTCAATTCACCCCTCCACTTT.

The chain employs TRBV2 and TRBJ1-6; possible D gene TRBD1, 5 bases. The CDR3 contains 16 residues. V lost 3 bases and J lost 5, with 14 bases in between. Germline CDR1 and CDR2: SNHLY and FYNNEI. As DNA, the CDR3 is TGTGCCAGCAGTGAGCGTCAGGGAGGGGATAATTCACCCCTCCACTTT. Protein sequence: CASSERQGGDNSPLHF.

This chain links TRBV18 with TRBJ2-5; D perhaps matches TRBD2 (7 bases). Germline V lookup: CDR1 KGHSH, CDR2 LQKENI. V lost 3 bases to trimming and J lost 2 bases, with 16 bases between them. The CDR3 runs 16 residues. The CDR3 coding sequence is TGTGCCAGCTCACCTCAACTGGGGGGGACACAAGAGACCCAGTACTTC. This translates into CASSPQLGGTQETQYF. Drawing the rest from reference TRBV18 and TRBJ2-5, the complete variable domain is NAGVMQNPRHLVRRRGQEARLRCSPMKGHSHVYWYRQLPEEGLKFMVYLQKENIIDESGMPKERFSAEFPKEGPSILRIQQVVRGDSAAYFCASSPQLGGTQETQYFGPGTRLLVL.

The V call is TRBV2, the J call TRBJ1-6; unclear D gene. Trimming removed 8 bases from V and 7 bases from J, with 9 bases in between. This CDR3 comprises 12 residues. CDR1 SNHLY and CDR2 FYNNEI come from the germline V gene. The CDR3 sequence is CASGPQNSPLHF. The CDR3 nucleotides read TGTGCCAGCGGCCCCCAGAATTCACCCCTCCACTTT.

This chain links TRBV7-8 with TRBJ1-2, with a tentative D call TRBD1 (5 bases). This CDR3 region has 14 residues. CDR1 and CDR2 (germline): SGHVS, FQNEAQ. V gave up 4 bases and J gave up 4 bases, with 13 bases separating them. The CDR3: CASSSSGDPYGYTF. The CDR3, as DNA: TGTGCCAGCAGCTCATCGGGGGACCCCTATGGCTACACCTTC.

The V and J genes are TRBV4-1 and TRBJ1-6, with 8 bases identical to TRBD1. This CDR3 contains 17 residues. V dropped 4 bases and J dropped 2; count of bases not matched to a gene: 7. CDR1 and CDR2 from the germline V gene are MGHRA and YSYEKL. CDR3 in DNA: TGCGCCAGCAGCCTTACAAACAGGGGGACCTATAATTCACCCCTCCACTTT. Amino acid sequence: CASSLTNRGTYNSPLHF.

The chain employs TRBV18 and TRBJ2-7; 7 bases align to TRBD2. CDR1 KGHSH and CDR2 LQKENI come from the germline V gene. The J segment lost 3 bases and the V segment lost 5 bases, leaving 10 bases of the junction unmatched. The CDR3 is 15 residues long. The CDR3 reads CASSVDMGGSYEQYF. DNA of the CDR3: TGTGCCAGCTCAGTCGATATGGGGGGGAGCTACGAGCAGTACTTC.

The chain has TRBV7-2 and TRBJ1-6; 10 bases align to TRBD1. With 4 bases clipped from V and 7 bases from J, the junction kept 1 base outside the gene matches. The germline V gene encodes CDR1 SGHTA and CDR2 FQGNSA. This CDR3 contains 14 residues. CDR3 protein: CASSWTGGNSPLHF. CDR3 in DNA: TGTGCCAGCAGCTGGACAGGGGGGAATTCACCCCTCCACTTT.

This chain connects TRBV29-1 to TRBJ2-5; D gene ambiguous. The CDR3 loop spans 11 amino acids. From germline, CDR1 is SQVTM and CDR2 ANQGSEA. V lost 4 bases to trimming and J lost 10 bases, with 13 bases between them. CDR3 in amino acids: CSVVVGLVQYF. CDR3 DNA: TGCAGCGTTGTCGTAGGGTTGGTCCAGTACTTC.

The V gene is TRBV12-3 or TRBV12-4, the J gene TRBJ1-5, with TRBD1 matching over 8 bases. CDR3 length equals 12 residues. With V trimmed by 7 bases and J by 11 bases, 7 bases remained unmatched. CDR3 protein: CASTLGGQAQHF. DNA for the CDR3: TGTGCCAGCACTCTAGGGGGACAGGCCCAGCATTTT.

The V and J genes are TRBV3-1 (or the pseudogene TRBV3-2) and TRBJ2-6, with D unresolved. The V gene lost 7 bases and the J gene lost 5 bases, with 12 bases spanning the gap. Germline V CDR1 and CDR2: LGHDT, YNNKEL (reference sequence). The CDR3 sequence is 14 residues long. The CDR3 region is CASTHSGRANVLTF. The CDR3 DNA sequence: TGTGCCAGCACCCACAGTGGCCGGGCCAACGTCCTGACTTTC.

The CDR3 loop is CASSSGGGVYGYTF. The CDR3 DNA is TGTGCCAGCAGTTCAGGGGGCGGAGTGTATGGCTACACCTTC. This chain connects TRBV6-5 to TRBJ1-2; 8 bases are shared with TRBD1. The CDR3 extends over 14 amino acids. The V segment lost 4 bases and the J segment 5 bases; nucleotides outside the gene matches: 6. CDR1 and CDR2 (germline): MNHEY, SVGAGI.

The chain combines TRBV5-1 with TRBJ2-1, with unresolved D. The germline V gene encodes CDR1 SGHRS and CDR2 YFSETQ. V gave up 5 bases and J gave up 6 bases, with 12 bases separating them. The CDR3 is made up of 13 amino acids. This CDR3 reads CASRLDAPNEQFF. The DNA of the CDR3 is TGCGCCAGCAGACTGGACGCCCCCAATGAGCAGTTCTTC.

This chain connects TRBV6-5 to TRBJ1-6; 10 positions agree with TRBD1. Germline-derived CDR1 and CDR2 are MNHEY and SVGAGI. CDR3 size: 15 residues. Germline trimming cut 0 bases from V and 7 bases from J; bases unmatched to any gene: 0. The CDR3 coding sequence is TGTGCCAGCAGTTACTCGGGACAGGGGAATTCACCCCTCCACTTT. Translation: CASSYSGQGNSPLHF.

This clone showed up just once. The chain joins TRBV6-5 to TRBJ2-7, with 9 bases identical to TRBD2. The junction had 4 bases not matched to a gene; V was cut back by 4 bases and J by 3 bases. The CDR3 runs 14 residues. Germline V gene sequence: CDR1 MNHEY, CDR2 SVGAGI. The CDR3 region is CASSSLSGSYEQYV. Written as DNA, the CDR3 is TGTGCCAGCAGTTCCCTTAGCGGGAGCTACGAGCAGTACGTC.